Reported below is one T cell receptor (beta chain). Its specificity is unknown. For TCR beta, libraries came from iRepertoire HTBI primers and Arm-PCR of CDR3 regions. TCRdb re-called the multiplex PCR reads through MiXCR, storing one row per CDR3 protein. The data contain about 430,000 distinct CDR3 sequences, 15% of them singletons. The V gene end was trimmed by 6 bases and the J gene end by 5 bases; junction bases not matched to a gene: 13. The CDR3 length is 16 residues. In germline, CDR1 is LNHDA, CDR2 SQIVND (reference sequence). The record originates from a study of regulatory T cells in long-lasting Graves disease. Time point here: newly diagnosed GD, antithyroid drugs for less than 3 months. Researchers made the TCR library from RNA that was extracted from PBMCs. The EDTA tubes were filled with 7.5 to 9 milliliters of drawn peripheral blood. Study-level results: More public clonotypes were shared by persistent patients (2,741) than by new patients (approximately 990).

These sequences were also reported in another study, on T cells in Graves' hyperthyroidism and ophthalmopathy. That study adds: For Graves' hyperthyroidism to be stable, ophthalmopathy could not progress within 18 months. With the HTBI primer set, the TCR CDR3 went through a first round of RT-PCR.

Sequenced here: peripheral blood mononuclear cells (PBMCs), sampled at new diagnosis, from a patient treated with antithyroid drugs. The gene calls are TRBV19 and TRBJ1-5, with 7 bases aligning to TRBD1. The sequence was collected from a woman aged 35 to 49 with Graves disease. This CDR3 reads CASRKTGAPGDQPQHF. DNA for the CDR3: TGTGCCAGTAGGAAAACAGGGGCCCCGGGCGATCAGCCCCAGCATTTT.